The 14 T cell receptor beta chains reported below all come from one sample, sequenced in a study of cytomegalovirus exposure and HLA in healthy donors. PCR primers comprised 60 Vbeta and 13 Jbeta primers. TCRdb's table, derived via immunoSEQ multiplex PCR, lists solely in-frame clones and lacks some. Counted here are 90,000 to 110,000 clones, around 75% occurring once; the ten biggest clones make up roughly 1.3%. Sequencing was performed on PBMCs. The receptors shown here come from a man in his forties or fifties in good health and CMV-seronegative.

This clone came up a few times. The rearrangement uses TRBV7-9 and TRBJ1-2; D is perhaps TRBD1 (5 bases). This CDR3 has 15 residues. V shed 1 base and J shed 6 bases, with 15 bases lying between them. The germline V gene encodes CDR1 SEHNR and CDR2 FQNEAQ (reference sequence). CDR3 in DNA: TGTGCCAGCAGCTTAGGTGGATGGCAGGGTCATGGCTACACCTTC. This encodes CASSLGGWQGHGYTF.

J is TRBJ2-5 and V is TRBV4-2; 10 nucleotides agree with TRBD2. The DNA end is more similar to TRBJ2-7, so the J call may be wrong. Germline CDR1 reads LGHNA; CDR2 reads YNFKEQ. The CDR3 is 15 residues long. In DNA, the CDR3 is TGTGCCAGCAGCCCACTAGCGGGAAGCTCCTACGAGCAGTACTTC. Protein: CASSPLAGSSYEQYF.

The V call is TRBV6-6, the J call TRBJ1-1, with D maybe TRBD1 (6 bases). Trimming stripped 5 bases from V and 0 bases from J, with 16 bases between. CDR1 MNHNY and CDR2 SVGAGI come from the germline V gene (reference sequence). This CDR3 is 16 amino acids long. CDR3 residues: CASSLTSGAMNTEAFF. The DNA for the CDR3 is TGTGCCAGCAGTCTAACGTCAGGGGCGATGAACACTGAAGCTTTCTTT.

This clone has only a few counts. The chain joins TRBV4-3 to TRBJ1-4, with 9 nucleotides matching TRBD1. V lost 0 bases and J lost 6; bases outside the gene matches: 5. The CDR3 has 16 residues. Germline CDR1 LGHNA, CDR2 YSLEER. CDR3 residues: CASSQDPDRGHEKLFF. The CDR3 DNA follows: TGCGCCAGCAGCCAAGACCCGGACAGGGGACATGAAAAACTGTTTTTT.

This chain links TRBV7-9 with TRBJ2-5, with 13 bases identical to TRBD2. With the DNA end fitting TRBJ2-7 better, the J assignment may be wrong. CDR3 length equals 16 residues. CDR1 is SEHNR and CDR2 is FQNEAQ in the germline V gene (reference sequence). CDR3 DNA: TGTGCCAGCAGCTCGACTAGCGGGAGGTTTTTCCACGAGCAGTACTTC. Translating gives CASSSTSGRFFHEQYF.

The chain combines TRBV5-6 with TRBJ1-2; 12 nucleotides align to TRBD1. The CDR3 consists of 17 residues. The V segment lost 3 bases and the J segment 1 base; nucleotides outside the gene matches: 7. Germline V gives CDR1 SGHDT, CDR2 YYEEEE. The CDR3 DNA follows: TGTGCCAGCAGCTCCGGGGGACAGGGGGCCTATAACTATGGCTACACCTTC. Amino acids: CASSSGGQGAYNYGYTF.

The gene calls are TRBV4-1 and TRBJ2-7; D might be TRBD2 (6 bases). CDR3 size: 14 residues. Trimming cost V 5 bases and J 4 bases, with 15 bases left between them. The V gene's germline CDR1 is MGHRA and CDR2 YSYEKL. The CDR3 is CASSGGGGVYEQYF. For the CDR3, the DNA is TGCGCCAGCAGCGGGGGAGGAGGCGTTTACGAGCAGTACTTC.

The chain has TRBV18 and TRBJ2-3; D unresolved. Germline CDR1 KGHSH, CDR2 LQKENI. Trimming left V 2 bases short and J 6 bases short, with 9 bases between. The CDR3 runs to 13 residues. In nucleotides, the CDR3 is TGTGCCAGCTCACCAAACCCCGCGGATACGCAGTATTTT. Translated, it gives CASSPNPADTQYF.

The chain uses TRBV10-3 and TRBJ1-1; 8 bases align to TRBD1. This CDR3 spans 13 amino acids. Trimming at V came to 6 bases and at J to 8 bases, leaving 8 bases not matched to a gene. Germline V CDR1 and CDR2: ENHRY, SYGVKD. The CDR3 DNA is TGTGCCATCAGCTCGACAGGGGCGGGAGAAGCTTTCTTT. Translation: CAISSTGAGEAFF.

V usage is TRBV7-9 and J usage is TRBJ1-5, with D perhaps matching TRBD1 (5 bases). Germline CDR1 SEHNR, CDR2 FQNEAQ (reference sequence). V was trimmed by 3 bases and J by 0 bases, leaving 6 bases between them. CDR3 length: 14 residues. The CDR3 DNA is TGTGCCAGCAGCTTCCAGGGTAGCAATCAGCCCCAGCATTTT. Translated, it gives CASSFQGSNQPQHF.

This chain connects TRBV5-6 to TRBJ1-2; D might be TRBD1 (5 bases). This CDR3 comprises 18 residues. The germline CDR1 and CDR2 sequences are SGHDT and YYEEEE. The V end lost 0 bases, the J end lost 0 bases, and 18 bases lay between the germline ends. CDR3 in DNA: TGTGCCAGCAGCTTGGGGGCGGCCTGGGGGGGAACTAACTATGGCTACACCTTC. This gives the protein CASSLGAAWGGTNYGYTF.

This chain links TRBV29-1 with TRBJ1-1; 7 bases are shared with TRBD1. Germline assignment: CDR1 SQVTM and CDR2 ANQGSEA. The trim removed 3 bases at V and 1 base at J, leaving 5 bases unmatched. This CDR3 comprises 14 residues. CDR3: CSVERDRRNTEAFF. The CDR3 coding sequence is TGCAGCGTTGAGCGGGACAGAAGGAACACTGAAGCTTTCTTT.

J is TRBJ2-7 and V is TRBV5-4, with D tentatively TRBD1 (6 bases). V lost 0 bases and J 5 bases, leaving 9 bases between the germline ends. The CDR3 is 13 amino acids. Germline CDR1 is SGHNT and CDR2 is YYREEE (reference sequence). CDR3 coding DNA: TGTGCCAGCAGCTTGGACAGGGTGGACGAGCAGTACTTC. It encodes CASSLDRVDEQYF.

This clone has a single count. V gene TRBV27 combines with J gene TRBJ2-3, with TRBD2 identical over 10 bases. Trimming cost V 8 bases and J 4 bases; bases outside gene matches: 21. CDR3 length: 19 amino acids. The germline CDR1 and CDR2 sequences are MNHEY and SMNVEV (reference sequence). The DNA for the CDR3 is TGTGCCAGCGACAGTTTGGGACCCCTAGCGGGAGAATTGGCAGATACGCAGTATTTT. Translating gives CASDSLGPLAGELADTQYF.